Listed here is a single T cell receptor beta chain. The antigen remains unidentified. A single record per CDR3 protein comes from TCRdb applying MiXCR to the 5' RACE reads. The table lists 300,000 or so distinct CDR3 sequences, 15% to 20% of them singletons. The record originates from a study of T-cell memory formation after mild COVID-19. Findings and caveats of the study: Specificity for SARS-CoV-2 was not confirmed among the second-wave clones peaking on day 37. CD4+ contracting clones were found mainly in CM and EM, and CD8+ ones in EMRA.

V lost 3 bases to trimming and J lost 6 bases, with 15 bases between them. The CDR3 consists of 14 residues. Sequencing input: PBMCs or a T cell subset sorted from them (not recorded which). The receptor was isolated from a man aged 18 to 35 who had mild COVID-19 (a few samples of this study predate the infection). Cell type and time point are not known. V is TRBV12-3 or TRBV12-4 and J is TRBJ2-7, with D perhaps given as TRBD1 or TRBD2 (5 bases each). DNA for the CDR3: TGTGCCAGCAGTTTTGGGGGAAGGAGGTCCGAGCAGTACTTC. Protein: CASSFGGRRSEQYF.